A single sample gave rise to the 27 T cell receptor beta chains below, sequenced in a study of Graves' ophthalmopathy and Graves' hyperthyroidism. TCR beta CDR3 amplification used RNA transcripts. After a first-round RT-PCR with HTBI primers, a second-round multiplex PCR was run. In TCRdb, the multiplex PCR reads were re-called with MiXCR into one record per CDR3 protein. Of more than 550,000 distinct CDR3 sequences in the sample, about 41% were seen once. The sequenced sample was peripheral blood. The receptors come from an adult man with Graves' ophthalmopathy.

The V and J genes are TRBV6-5 and TRBJ2-7, with 8 bases matching TRBD2. J gave up 3 bases and V 2 bases, and 6 bases lay outside the gene matches. CDR1 is MNHEY, CDR2 SVGAGI, per germline. This CDR3 region has 15 residues. For the CDR3, the DNA is TGTGCCAGCAGTTACGGACTAGCTTTTATCTACGAGCAGTACTTC. Translation gives CASSYGLAFIYEQYF.

This clonotype has a count of ten or more. The chain recombines TRBV24-1 with TRBJ1-2; D may be TRBD1 (6 bases). The CDR3 is 14 amino acids. V lost 10 bases and J lost 7, with 21 bases in between. The germline gives CDR1 KGHDR, CDR2 SFDVKD. CDR3 nucleotide sequence: TGTGCCACGACCGCGGGTTCAGGGGATGGTGGCTACACCTTC. It specifies CATTAGSGDGGYTF.

A few counts support this clonotype. The chain links TRBV4-3 to TRBJ2-5; D is possibly TRBD1 (5 bases). V was shortened by 0 bases and J by 0 bases, with 11 bases between the two germline ends. This CDR3 contains 16 residues. Looked up from germline, CDR1 is LGHNA and CDR2 is YSLEER. Here the CDR3 DNA reads TGCGCCAGCAGCCAAGACGTTTCAGGGAACCAAGAGACCCAGTACTTC. Its protein product is CASSQDVSGNQETQYF.

The chain combines TRBV29-1 with TRBJ1-1, with D tentatively TRBD1 (6 bases). Trimming cost V 3 bases and J 5 bases, with 19 bases left between them. Germline CDR1 reads SQVTM; CDR2 reads ANQGSEA. The CDR3 is 15 amino acids. CDR3 region: CSVDHSGGTRTEAFF. The CDR3 DNA reads as TGCAGCGTTGATCATTCGGGGGGCACTAGGACTGAAGCTTTCTTT. Filled out from reference TRBV29-1 and TRBJ1-1, the complete variable domain reads SAVISQKPSRDICQRGTSLTIQCQVDSQVTMMFWYRQQPGQSLTLIATANQGSEATYESGFVIDKFPISRPNLTFSTLTVSNMSPEDSSIYLCSVDHSGGTRTEAFFGQGTRLTVV.

This clonotype was detected only a few times. The chain employs TRBV11-3 and TRBJ2-7; D unclear. With 6 bases removed from V and 4 bases from J, the gap between germline ends came to 19 bases. CDR1 and CDR2 from the germline V gene are SGHNT and YENEEA. This CDR3 has 15 residues. The CDR3 coding sequence is TGTGCCAGCAGTTTATCCACCGGGCCATCATACGAGCAGTACTTC. Translated: CASSLSTGPSYEQYF.

The chain recombines TRBV13 with TRBJ2-7, with 12 bases that match TRBD2. The germline CDR1 and CDR2 sequences are PRHDT and FYEKMQ (reference sequence). V lost 4 bases to trimming and J lost 3 bases; unmatched junction nucleotides: 4. CDR3 length: 15 amino acids. CDR3: CASSSTSGRNYEQYF. The DNA for the CDR3 is TGTGCCAGCAGCTCGACTAGCGGGAGAAACTACGAGCAGTACTTC.

This clonotype has more than one count but fewer than ten. The CDR3 DNA follows: TGTGCCAGCAGTTACAGACAGGGGGGATCCTACGAGCAGTACTTC. It specifies CASSYRQGGSYEQYF. The chain carries TRBV14 and TRBJ2-7; 9 bases fit TRBD1. CDR3 length: 15 amino acids. Germline loops: CDR1 SGHDN, CDR2 FVKESK. Germline trimming cut 6 bases from V and 1 base from J; bases unmatched to any gene: 7.

The chain joins TRBV24-1 to TRBJ2-7, with D tentatively TRBD2 (5 bases). The CDR3 consists of 13 residues. V dropped 4 bases and J dropped 2 bases, with 8 bases sitting between them. Germline CDR1 is KGHDR and CDR2 is SFDVKD. In DNA, the CDR3 is TGTGCCACCAGTGACGGGGAAACCTACGAGCAGTACTTC. Encoded protein: CATSDGETYEQYF.

Points on this clonotype: Compared with germline, one end of the junction differs, possibly owing to a read error. This chain connects TRBV10-3 to TRBJ1-2; D uncertain. The CDR3 loop spans 16 amino acids. Germline V lookup: CDR1 ENHRY, CDR2 SYGVKD. The CDR3 nucleotides are TGTGCCAGCAGTTACTCGACCCTCCAAAGCATCTATGGCTACACCTTC. This codes for CASSYSTLQSIYGYTF.

This clonotype was counted between two and nine times. The rearrangement uses TRBV9 and TRBJ2-7; D remains ambiguous. Judging by the DNA end, TRBJ2-1 fits better; the J call may be wrong. The CDR3 is made up of 12 amino acids. CDR1 SGDLS and CDR2 YYNGEE come from the germline V gene. CDR3 amino acids: CASSGEVNEQFF. Here the CDR3 DNA reads TGTGCCAGCAGCGGAGAGGTCAATGAGCAGTTCTTC.

This clonotype was observed many times. The V gene is TRBV10-3, the J gene TRBJ2-7, with 7 bases aligning to TRBD1. V shed 8 bases, J shed 3 bases, and the junction held 7 bases outside the gene matches. The germline gives CDR1 ENHRY, CDR2 SYGVKD. CDR3 size: 13 residues. The CDR3 here is CAIRGQTDYEQYF. CDR3 nucleotide sequence: TGTGCCATCCGGGGACAGACGGACTACGAGCAGTACTTC.

This clonotype came up once. This sequence joins TRBV5-6 and TRBJ1-1, with D unclear. V gave up 4 bases and J gave up 6 bases, with 16 bases separating them. Looked up from germline, CDR1 is SGHDT and CDR2 is YYEEEE. The CDR3 is 14 residues long. CDR3 nucleotides: TGTGCCAGCAGCCTTGACACCACTCGGGCTGAAGCTTTCTTT. Translating gives CASSLDTTRAEAFF.

This clonotype was counted at least ten times. The chain has TRBV10-3 and TRBJ1-6; 7 nucleotides agree with TRBD1. Unmatched junction bases numbered 10, after V lost 10 bases and J lost 7 bases. This CDR3 contains 14 residues. The germline gives CDR1 ENHRY, CDR2 SYGVKD. The CDR3 sequence is CASTVGQKNSPLHF. In DNA form, the CDR3 reads TGTGCCAGCACCGTGGGACAGAAGAATTCACCCCTCCACTTT.

Many counts were recorded for this clonotype. This rearrangement joins TRBV20-1 to TRBJ2-5, with D perhaps TRBD2 (6 bases). Germline values: CDR1 DFQATT, CDR2 SNEGSKA (reference sequence). The V and J ends lost 1 base and 5 bases respectively, with 17 bases between them. The CDR3 consists of 15 residues. DNA for the CDR3: TGCAGTGCTAGAGGGGGAGGTACTAGTAGGGAGACCCAGTACTTC. It translates to CSARGGGTSRETQYF.

This clonotype showed up many times. The chain recombines TRBV7-3 with TRBJ2-7; D is possibly TRBD1 (6 bases). Germline V CDR1 and CDR2: SGHTA, FQGTGA. V dropped 5 bases and J dropped 7 bases, with 15 bases sitting between them. This CDR3 spans 13 amino acids. The CDR3 DNA is TGTGCCAGCAGCCGGACAGACCGTTGGGAGCAGTACTTC. As protein: CASSRTDRWEQYF.

The chain employs TRBV7-6 and TRBJ1-2; 9 bases agree with TRBD1. The V gene end was trimmed by 5 bases and the J gene end by 5 bases; junction bases not matched to a gene: 9. Germline V gene lookup returns CDR1 SGHVS and CDR2 FNYEAQ. There are 15 residues in the CDR3. Here the CDR3 reads CASSPQPGQGYGYTF. The CDR3 DNA is TGTGCCAGCAGCCCTCAACCGGGACAGGGATATGGCTACACCTTC.

The chain has TRBV5-1 and TRBJ1-1; the match to TRBD1 covers 9 bases. Unmatched junction bases numbered 4, after V lost 4 bases and J lost 3 bases. CDR1 and CDR2 (germline): SGHRS, YFSETQ. The length of the CDR3 is 14 residues. CDR3 residues: CASSVGQGYTEAFF. The CDR3 DNA sequence: TGCGCCAGCAGCGTGGGACAGGGCTACACTGAAGCTTTCTTT.

The table lists this clonotype with many counts. DNA for the CDR3: TGTGCCAGCAGCACTACAGGGGCCCAGAGGTATGGCTACACCTTC. As protein: CASSTTGAQRYGYTF. The chain employs TRBV12-3 or TRBV12-4 and TRBJ1-2; 7 bases agree with TRBD1. CDR3 length: 15 amino acids. V shed 6 bases and J 5 bases; nucleotides not matched to a gene: 12.

CDR3: CASSQEGGRYGYTF. The CDR3 DNA follows: TGCGCCAGCAGCCAAGAGGGGGGGAGATATGGCTACACCTTC. The rearrangement joins TRBV4-3 to TRBJ1-2; a possible D gene is TRBD1 (5 bases). This CDR3 contains 14 residues. V lost 0 bases, J lost 5 bases, and 10 bases lay in between. The V gene's germline CDR1 is LGHNA and CDR2 YSLEER.

The table lists this clonotype with a count of one. The chain joins TRBV10-2 to TRBJ1-3; no reliable D call. The length of the CDR3 is 15 residues. In germline, CDR1 is WSHSY, CDR2 SAAADI. V shed 2 bases and J shed 0 bases, with 8 bases lying between them. In nucleotides, the CDR3 is TGCGCCAGCAGTGAGGGCAAAGACTCTGGAAACACCATATATTTT. Amino acids: CASSEGKDSGNTIYF.

A note on this clonotype: A much larger clone differs from this one at a single base, so this may be a read error. The CDR3 nucleotides read TGTGCCAGCAGCCCTAGTGGACCCCTCCACTTT. Its translation is CASSPSGPLHF. This chain joins TRBV7-9 and TRBJ1-6; no firm D call. CDR1 is SEHNR and CDR2 is FQNEAQ in the germline V gene (reference sequence). Trimming left V 5 bases short and J 12 bases short, with 8 bases between. CDR3 size: 11 residues.

This clonotype was seen many times. V and J are TRBV13 and TRBJ2-7; TRBD2 is a possible D gene (5 bases). Germline V CDR1 and CDR2: PRHDT, FYEKMQ (reference sequence). The CDR3 sequence is 13 residues long. Trimming cost V 3 bases and J 2 bases, with 8 bases left between them. Here the CDR3 DNA reads TGTGCCAGCAGCTTGAGTAGCGCCTACGAGCAGTACTTC. Its translation is CASSLSSAYEQYF.

The gene calls are TRBV6-5 and TRBJ2-7; 9 bases map to TRBD1. Trimming took 2 bases from V and 4 from J; bases not matched to a gene: 6. CDR3 length: 15 residues. The V gene's germline CDR1 is MNHEY and CDR2 SVGAGI. In DNA form, the CDR3 reads TGTGCCAGCAGTTACGACAGGGGGACTGTTTACGAGCAGTACTTC. Protein sequence: CASSYDRGTVYEQYF.

This rearrangement joins TRBV7-8 to TRBJ2-2; possibly TRBD1 or TRBD2 for D (5 bases each). V lost 5 bases and J 7 bases, leaving 14 bases between the germline ends. The CDR3 covers 14 residues. Germline values: CDR1 SGHVS, CDR2 FQNEAQ. The CDR3 nucleotides read TGTGCCAGCAGCCCTGTTGGGGGAAGCGGGGAGCTGTTTTTT. This sequence encodes CASSPVGGSGELFF.

Comment on this clonotype: This clone may be a read error of a much larger clone one base away. The chain is built from TRBV10-3 and TRBJ2-7; no reliable D call. The CDR3 covers 13 residues. Germline loops: CDR1 ENHRY, CDR2 SYGVKD. CDR3 sequence reads: CASSSTRVYEQYF. The CDR3 nucleotides read TGTGCCAGCAGTTCGACAAGGGTCTACGAGCAGTACTTC.

This clonotype was observed many times. The chain combines TRBV7-2 with TRBJ2-5; D gene unclear. Trimming pared 5 bases from V and 2 bases from J, leaving 9 bases between. Per the germline V gene, CDR1 is SGHTA and CDR2 is FQGNSA. The CDR3 is 13 amino acids. This CDR3 is CASSPSGQETQYF. The CDR3 coding sequence is TGTGCCAGCAGCCCTAGTGGTCAAGAGACCCAGTACTTC.

The rearrangement uses TRBV15 and TRBJ1-6; the D gene is possibly TRBD1 (5 bases). V was cut by 1 base and J by 13 bases, with 11 bases left in between. Germline CDR1 is LNHNV and CDR2 is YYDKDF (reference sequence). The length of the CDR3 is 13 residues. The CDR3 sequence: CATSRGGRQPLHF. The DNA of the CDR3 is TGTGCCACCAGCAGAGGGGGCCGGCAGCCCCTCCACTTT.